The 25 T cell receptor beta chains in this list originate from one sample, sequenced in a study of blood T cell repertoires in COVID-19. The table came from immunoSEQ multiplex PCR; TCRdb's copy has only in-frame clones and leaves some out. This sample carries about 400,000 clones, 75% to 90% of them seen once, and the ten largest clones take approximately 4.3%. Sequencing input: peripheral blood. The receptor source for this set is a woman in her 30s with acute or convalescent COVID-19.

In its sample, this clone was seen a few times. The chain carries TRBV6-5 and TRBJ2-1; 9 bases fit TRBD1. With V trimmed by 6 bases and J by 9 bases, 6 bases remained unmatched. The germline gives CDR1 MNHEY, CDR2 SVGAGI. This CDR3 is built from 13 residues. The CDR3 bases are TGTGCCAGCAGGCGGACAGGGGAGGGTGAGCAGTTCTTC. It yields the protein CASRRTGEGEQFF.

The chain combines TRBV27 with TRBJ2-3, with D unclear. Germline CDR1 MNHEY, CDR2 SMNVEV (reference sequence). Trimming cost V 10 bases and J 0 bases, with 14 bases left between them. The length of the CDR3 is 14 residues. The CDR3 DNA reads TGTGCCACCACGCCGTACTCTAGCACAGATACGCAGTATTTT. It translates to CATTPYSSTDTQYF.

The gene calls are TRBV7-3 and TRBJ1-2; no reliable D call. Trimming cost V 2 bases and J 7 bases, with 17 bases left between them. Germline CDR1 and CDR2: SGHTA and FQGTGA. This CDR3 spans 15 amino acids. In DNA form, the CDR3 reads TGTGCCAGCAGCTTATCCCCTCCCGGAGCGAGTGGCTACACCTTC. Protein product: CASSLSPPGASGYTF. Full variable domain (outside the CDR3, taken from reference TRBV7-3 and TRBJ1-2): GAGVSQTPSNKVTEKGKYVELRCDPISGHTALYWYRQSLGQGPEFLIYFQGTGAADDSGLPNDRFFAVRPEGSVSTLKIQRTERGDSAVYLCASSLSPPGASGYTFGSGTRLTVV.

Of note for this clone: The sample has other DNA sequences that encode this CDR3 too. J is TRBJ2-7 and V is TRBV6-6; TRBD2 matches 9 bases. The CDR3 loop spans 14 amino acids. J lost 2 bases, V lost 2 bases, and 1 base had no gene match. Germline V lookup: CDR1 MNHNY, CDR2 SVGAGI (reference sequence). In nucleotides, the CDR3 is TGTGCCAGCAGTTACGAGCGGGGGGCCTACGAGCAGTACTTC. It yields the protein CASSYERGAYEQYF.

V usage is TRBV3-1 (or the pseudogene TRBV3-2) and J usage is TRBJ2-5; tentative D call: TRBD1 (5 bases). The CDR3 totals 15 residues. Germline V gene lookup returns CDR1 LGHDT and CDR2 YNNKEL (reference sequence). Trimming took 1 base from V and 1 from J, leaving 10 bases between them. The CDR3 sequence: CASSQARTTQETQYF. CDR3 nucleotide sequence: TGTGCCAGCAGCCAAGCCCGGACAACCCAAGAGACCCAGTACTTC.

This chain uses TRBV5-1 with TRBJ2-1, with 7 positions matching TRBD2. The CDR3 extends over 13 amino acids. V lost 6 bases and J lost 5; bases outside the gene matches: 5. CDR1 and CDR2 (germline): SGHRS, YFSETQ. The CDR3 coding sequence is TGCGCCAGCACCGGGACTACCGACAATGAGCAGTTCTTC. This encodes CASTGTTDNEQFF.

The J gene is TRBJ2-5, the V gene TRBV12-3 or TRBV12-4, with TRBD1 matching over 8 bases. V shed 5 bases, J shed 5 bases, and the junction held 4 bases outside the gene matches. CDR3 length: 13 amino acids. CDR3 nucleotides: TGTGCCAGCAGTCCCTACAGGGGGGAGACCCAGTACTTC. Translation gives CASSPYRGETQYF.

The rearrangement uses TRBV28 and TRBJ1-6; D gene ambiguous. This CDR3 is 14 amino acids long. Trimming took 2 bases from V and 9 from J, leaving 11 bases between them. Germline CDR1 reads MDHEN; CDR2 reads SYDVKM. Here the CDR3 reads CASSLVDGGSPLHF. CDR3 nucleotides: TGTGCCAGCAGTTTAGTGGATGGAGGTTCACCCCTCCACTTT.

V gene TRBV6-6 combines with J gene TRBJ2-1; D not certain. V was pared by 3 bases and J by 9 bases, with 9 bases between. The length of the CDR3 is 12 residues. Looked up from germline, CDR1 is MNHNY and CDR2 is SVGAGI (reference sequence). Here the CDR3 DNA reads TGTGCCAGCAGTTATTCTAGTCTTGAGCAGTTCTTC. Encoded protein: CASSYSSLEQFF.

The J gene is TRBJ2-3, the V gene TRBV5-6; D is perhaps TRBD2 (6 bases). V lost 1 base and J 11 bases, leaving 14 bases between the germline ends. Germline V gene lookup returns CDR1 SGHDT and CDR2 YYEEEE. This CDR3 contains 13 residues. The CDR3 sequence is CASSLNREYGQYF. DNA for the CDR3: TGTGCCAGCAGCTTGAATCGGGAGTATGGGCAGTATTTT. The whole variable domain, filled in from reference TRBV5-6 and TRBJ2-3, reads DAGVTQSPTHLIKTRGQQVTLRCSPKSGHDTVSWYQQALGQGPQFIFQYYEEEERQRGNFPDRFSGHQFPNYSSELNVNALLLGDSALYLCASSLNREYGQYFGPGTRLTVL.

This clone appeared a single time. V gene TRBV6-5 combines with J gene TRBJ1-5; D is perhaps TRBD1 (5 bases). V lost 6 bases and J lost 1, with 10 bases in between. CDR3 length: 14 amino acids. Germline V lookup: CDR1 MNHEY, CDR2 SVGAGI. CDR3 sequence: CASRTDTSNQPQHF. CDR3 in DNA: TGTGCCAGCAGGACGGACACCAGCAATCAGCCCCAGCATTTT.

In its sample, this clone was seen a few times. The CDR3 nucleotides read TGTGCCAGCAGCGCAGGACAGGGGCTCTCTGGAAACACCATATATTTT. Translating it yields CASSAGQGLSGNTIYF. The chain joins TRBV9 to TRBJ1-3, with 9 bases aligning to TRBD1. J lost 0 bases, V lost 3 bases, and 4 bases had no gene match. There are 16 residues in the CDR3. Looked up from germline, CDR1 is SGDLS and CDR2 is YYNGEE.

The J gene is TRBJ1-2, the V gene TRBV11-2, with 7 bases that match TRBD1. Germline V CDR1 and CDR2: SGHAT, FQNNGV. V shed 5 bases and J 4 bases; nucleotides not matched to a gene: 7. The CDR3 has 14 amino acids. DNA for the CDR3: TGTGCCAGCAGCCATAACAGGGGCCCCTATGGCTACACCTTC. Its translation is CASSHNRGPYGYTF. Combining the CDR3 with reference TRBV11-2 and TRBJ1-2 gives the whole variable domain EAGVAQSPRYKIIEKRQSVAFWCNPISGHATLYWYQQILGQGPKLLIQFQNNGVVDDSQLPKDRFSAERLKGVDSTLKIQPAKLEDSAVYLCASSHNRGPYGYTFGSGTRLTVV.

This clone was seen once. The chain links TRBV9 to TRBJ2-3; maybe TRBD2 (7 bases). The ends were cut back, 2 bases at V and 4 bases at J, with 14 bases in the middle. Germline lookup yields CDR1 SGDLS and CDR2 YYNGEE. The CDR3 contains 15 residues. The CDR3 protein is CASSVGRGLADTQYF. As DNA, the CDR3 is TGTGCCAGCAGCGTGGGGCGGGGGCTCGCAGATACGCAGTATTTT.

This clone was detected many times. V and J are TRBV4-2 and TRBJ1-3; D is possibly TRBD1 (5 bases). Trimming took off 3 bases at V and 2 bases at J, with 11 bases between the two ends. The CDR3 consists of 15 residues. In germline, CDR1 is LGHNA, CDR2 YNFKEQ. CDR3 amino acids: CASSHLRGAGNTIYF. The CDR3 DNA reads as TGTGCCAGCAGCCATCTTCGGGGGGCTGGAAACACCATATATTTT.

For the CDR3, the DNA is TGTGCCAGCAGCTGGACAGGGGGAGAGACCCAGTACTTC. This sequence encodes CASSWTGGETQYF. The J gene is TRBJ2-5, the V gene TRBV3-1 (or the pseudogene TRBV3-2), with 10 bases lining up with TRBD1. J was trimmed by 4 bases and V by 5 bases; bases with no gene match: 1. Germline V gene lookup returns CDR1 LGHDT and CDR2 YNNKEL (reference sequence). The CDR3 consists of 13 residues.

The chain couples TRBV11-2 to TRBJ2-7; 12 bases are a match to TRBD1. The CDR3 runs to 16 residues. Trimming took 1 base from V and 5 from J; bases not matched to a gene: 6. CDR1 and CDR2 (germline): SGHAT, FQNNGV. The CDR3 coding sequence is TGTGCCAGCAGCTTAGGGCCGGGACAGGGGGCCCACGAGCAGTACTTC. It is translated as CASSLGPGQGAHEQYF.

V usage is TRBV6-5 and J usage is TRBJ2-3; 9 positions agree with TRBD1. The CDR3 has 15 residues. CDR1 is MNHEY, CDR2 SVGAGI, per germline. V gave up 5 bases and J gave up 6 bases; unmatched junction bases: 9. The CDR3 protein is CASSPGDRVGDTQYF. The CDR3 DNA follows: TGTGCCAGCAGTCCGGGGGACAGGGTGGGTGATACGCAGTATTTT.

The chain joins TRBV5-6 to TRBJ1-5; 9 bases match TRBD1. The V segment lost 4 bases and the J segment 6 bases; nucleotides outside the gene matches: 5. This CDR3 has 14 amino acids. Germline lookup yields CDR1 SGHDT and CDR2 YYEEEE. CDR3 sequence: CASSMGQGSQPQHF. The CDR3 DNA reads as TGTGCCAGCAGCATGGGACAGGGTAGTCAGCCCCAGCATTTT.

J is TRBJ2-7 and V is TRBV11-2; TRBD1 aligns across 7 bases. This CDR3 contains 16 residues. Trimming took 5 bases from V and 2 from J; bases not matched to a gene: 12. Germline assignment: CDR1 SGHAT and CDR2 FQNNGV. The CDR3 loop is CASSRRDSLKPYEQYF. Written as DNA, the CDR3 is TGTGCCAGCAGCCGCAGGGACAGCCTCAAGCCCTACGAGCAGTACTTC.

This chain links TRBV25-1 with TRBJ2-3; 10 bases map to TRBD1. In germline, CDR1 is MGHDK, CDR2 SYGVNS. This CDR3 has 15 residues. The V gene end was trimmed by 6 bases and the J gene end by 4 bases; junction bases not matched to a gene: 7. CDR3 sequence (DNA): TGTGCCAGCAGCGGAGACAGGGGGCGTGCAGATACGCAGTATTTT. Translating gives CASSGDRGRADTQYF.

This clone was seen a handful of times. V usage is TRBV27 and J usage is TRBJ2-1; the match to TRBD1 covers 10 bases. In germline, CDR1 is MNHEY, CDR2 SMNVEV (reference sequence). CDR3 length: 15 amino acids. The V gene end was trimmed by 3 bases and the J gene end by 6 bases; junction bases not matched to a gene: 5. The CDR3 sequence is CASSFRDRGLNEQFF. For the CDR3, the DNA is TGTGCCAGCAGTTTTCGGGACAGGGGTCTCAATGAGCAGTTCTTC.

The gene calls are TRBV27 and TRBJ2-5, with D unresolved. V was clipped by 6 bases and J by 5 bases, with 19 bases between them. The CDR3 totals 15 residues. The germline V gene encodes CDR1 MNHEY and CDR2 SMNVEV (reference sequence). The CDR3, as DNA: TGTGCCAGCAGCCGCGACACCTCCAGTAGGGAGACCCAGTACTTC. Translation gives CASSRDTSSRETQYF.

The rearrangement joins TRBV7-9 to TRBJ2-7, with D possibly TRBD1 on 6 matching bases. CDR3 length: 16 residues. Germline V CDR1 and CDR2: SEHNR, FQNEAQ (reference sequence). V lost 6 bases to trimming and J lost 0 bases, with 18 bases between them. CDR3 loop: CASSHPGQGSSYEQYF. CDR3 nucleotides: TGTGCCAGCAGTCACCCGGGACAAGGGAGCTCCTACGAGCAGTACTTC.

The rearrangement uses TRBV24-1 and TRBJ1-2, with D possibly matching TRBD1 (5 bases). V lost 4 bases, J lost 3 bases, and 11 bases lay in between. The CDR3 sequence is 14 residues long. CDR1 KGHDR and CDR2 SFDVKD come from the germline V gene. CDR3 region: CATSESTVYYGYTF. DNA for the CDR3: TGTGCCACCAGTGAATCGACAGTCTACTATGGCTACACCTTC.